This T cell receptor (beta chain) was retrieved from a study of T cell repertoires in cytomegalovirus infection. Study details: Public TCR beta signature analysis indicated the presence of both CMV infection and matching HLA type.

Germline lookup yields CDR1 LNHDA and CDR2 SQIVND (reference sequence). The V end lost 4 bases, the J end lost 10 bases, and 14 bases lay between the germline ends. The length of the CDR3 is 13 residues. This clonotype has a handful of counts. Its antigen remains unknown. TCRdb used MiXCR to reprocess the reads, holding one entry per CDR3 protein. The sample yields fewer than 950,000 distinct CDR3 sequences, around a third seen once. This TCR derives from a human donor in good health (CMV status not recorded). Some clones in this sample may be carry-over from other donors' samples. The starting material was cultured CD8+ T cells from PBMCs, obtained from culture after CMV antigen stimulation. The chain employs TRBV19 and TRBJ2-1; no reliable D call. DNA for the CDR3: TGTGCCAGTAGTACTTTCTCATCTGACGAGCAGTTCTTC. Translating gives CASSTFSSDEQFF.